The rows below give T cell receptor beta chains drawn from one sample of a study of identical twins. TCRdb reprocessed the 5' RACE reads via MiXCR and lists one record per CDR3 protein. This sample has around 100,000 distinct CDR3 sequences, with 4.5% to 6.5% found just once. The sample taken for sequencing was memory T cells sorted from blood. All receptors derive from a woman aged 50 to 60 in good health. CDR3s include the opening cysteine and the closing phenylalanine or tryptophan. The D gene is left open where the match is weak. Clone size, where shown, is once, few, many, or a class for clones that have expanded.

D gene	clone size	V gene	CDR3 length	J gene	CDR3 DNA	CDR3 protein
.	medium-sized	TRBV5-6	15	TRBJ2-1	TGTGCCAGCAGCTCCCGCGGGTTCTCCTACAATGAGCAGTTCTTC	CASSSRGFSYNEQFF
.	many	TRBV3-1	12	TRBJ2-1	TGTGCCAGCAGCCACGGCTTTGGGGAGCAGTTCTTC	CASSHGFGEQFF
TRBD1	many	TRBV4-1	17	TRBJ1-4	TGCGCCAGCAGCCAAGATGGGGGAAGGGGGCTAGGAGAAAAACTGTTTTTT	CASSQDGGRGLGEKLFF
.	many	TRBV7-6	12	TRBJ2-1	TGTGCCAGCAGCTTTTACGGGGATGAGCAGTTCTTC	CASSFYGDEQFF
.	many	TRBV7-2	14	TRBJ1-2	TGTGCCAGCAGCTTAGGGCAGGGGATGGCTGGCTACACCTTC	CASSLGQGMAGYTF
.	many	TRBV30	12	TRBJ2-1	TGTGCCTGGAGTGCGACAGTGACGGCCCCGTTCTTC	CAWSATVTAPFF
.	many	TRBV5-1	13	TRBJ1-2	TGCGCCAGCAGGCCAGGGTTTCTCTATGGCTACACCTTC	CASRPGFLYGYTF
.	many	TRBV7-8	14	TRBJ2-3	TGTGCCAGCAGCTTCTTTGGTGTACAAGATACGCAGTATTTT	CASSFFGVQDTQYF
.	many	TRBV29-1	12	TRBJ1-2	TGCAGCGTTGAAATAGCGGTCTATGGCTACACCTTC	CSVEIAVYGYTF
.	many	TRBV11-2	15	TRBJ2-6	TGTGCCAGCAGCACACAGGCCTCTGGGGCCAACGTCCTGACTTTC	CASSTQASGANVLTF
.	many	TRBV12-3/TRBV12-4	12	TRBJ2-1	TGTGCCAGCAGTTTCATGAGCGGTGAGCAGTTCTTC	CASSFMSGEQFF
TRBD1	many	TRBV20-1	14	TRBJ1-2	TGCAGTGCTAGAGGGGGGACAGGGACCTATGGCTACACCTTC	CSARGGTGTYGYTF
.	many	TRBV15	13	TRBJ1-5	TGTGCCATCGGGGATGGGGGCACCCAGCCCCAGCATTTT	CAIGDGGTQPQHF
.	many	TRBV20-1	13	TRBJ2-3	TGCAGTGCTTCAGGCCAGCGTCCAGATACGCAGTATTTT	CSASGQRPDTQYF
.	many	TRBV12-3/TRBV12-4	15	TRBJ1-1	TGTGCCAGCAGTTTAGCGCTGGCAGCTAACACTGAAGCTTTCTTT	CASSLALAANTEAFF
.	.	TRBV27	16	TRBJ2-3	TGTGCCAGCAGTACCACAGCGGAAGGACCCACAGATACGCAGTATTTT	CASSTTAEGPTDTQYF
TRBD2	.	TRBV5-1	14	TRBJ2-2	TGCGCCAGCAAACTAGCGCTTAACACCGGGGAGCTGTTTTTT	CASKLALNTGELFF
.	many	TRBV12-3/TRBV12-4	15	TRBJ2-3	TGTGCCAGCAGTTTAGGTGCTAGCGGCACAGATACGCAGTATTTT	CASSLGASGTDTQYF
TRBD1	many	TRBV11-2	15	TRBJ2-2	TGTGCCAGCAGCCGGGACAGACCGCAGGCCGGGGAGCTGTTTTTT	CASSRDRPQAGELFF
.	many	TRBV24-1	17	TRBJ2-1	TGTGCCACCAGTGCTCTAGGGCGGGACGCGTCCTACAATGAGCAGTTCTTC	CATSALGRDASYNEQFF
.	few	TRBV5-4	12	TRBJ1-1	TGTGCCAGCAGCTTGGGGGTGGGAGAAGCTTTCTTT	CASSLGVGEAFF
.	many	TRBV20-1	13	TRBJ2-3	TGCAGTGCTCCTCCTCCCCACACAGATACGCAGTATTTT	CSAPPPHTDTQYF
.	.	TRBV10-3	13	TRBJ2-7	TGTGCCATACACCCAGGGGCCCCCTACGAGCAGTACTTC	CAIHPGAPYEQYF
TRBD1	.	TRBV6-1	14	TRBJ1-2	TGTGCCAGCAGTGAAGGGACAGGGGCGGTTGGCTACACCTTC	CASSEGTGAVGYTF
TRBD1	many	TRBV20-1	13	TRBJ1-5	TGCAGTGCGCAGACAGGGGAGAATCAGCCCCAGCATTTT	CSAQTGENQPQHF
.	many	TRBV7-2	14	TRBJ2-5	TGTGCCAGCAGTCAACTGGGGCTAGAAGAGACCCAGTACTTC	CASSQLGLEETQYF
TRBD2	many	TRBV5-1	16	TRBJ2-5	TGCGCCAGCAGCGCATACGGTAGCGGGAGACAAGAGACCCAGTACTTC	CASSAYGSGRQETQYF
.	.	TRBV6-1	14	TRBJ2-7	TGTGCCAGCAGTGAAGGCCTGGCCCTCGGGGAGCAGTACTTC	CASSEGLALGEQYF
TRBD1	many	TRBV6-5	15	TRBJ2-2	TGTGCCACCAATCCGGGACAGGGGTATCCCGGGGAGCTGTTTTTT	CATNPGQGYPGELFF
.	.	TRBV6-6	12	TRBJ2-2	TGTGCCGCTGGACGGAGGGCCGGGGAGCTGTTTTTT	CAAGRRAGELFF
TRBD2	.	TRBV19	16	TRBJ2-1	TGTGCCAGTAGTATAAGGACTAGCGCCACCTACAATGAGCAGTTCTTC	CASSIRTSATYNEQFF
.	many	TRBV12-3/TRBV12-4	14	TRBJ1-5	TGTGCCAGCAGTCCCGATACGTGGGATCAGCCCCAGCATTTT	CASSPDTWDQPQHF
TRBD2	.	TRBV24-1	15	TRBJ2-1	TGTGCCACCAGTGGGGGACTAGGCTCCTACAATGAGCAGTTCTTC	CATSGGLGSYNEQFF
.	.	TRBV5-1	14	TRBJ1-1	TGCGCCAGCAGCTTGGAACAGATTAACACTGAAGCTTTCTTT	CASSLEQINTEAFF
.	few	TRBV14	17	TRBJ1-2	TGTGCCAGCAGCCAAGGAAATGCCCGGGACTCCCGAGGCGGCTACACCTTC	CASSQGNARDSRGGYTF
.	many	TRBV12-3/TRBV12-4	14	TRBJ2-5	TGTGCCAGCAGTCCCTCGGGGAGGGGGGTGACCCAGTACTTC	CASSPSGRGVTQYF
.	many	TRBV10-3	17	TRBJ2-5	TGTGCCATCAGTGAGTCGGAACTAGTGAGGAGTAAAGAGACCCAGTACTTC	CAISESELVRSKETQYF
TRBD2	many	TRBV20-1	15	TRBJ2-3	TGCAGTGCTAGTGCGGCGGGAGGGGGGACAGATACGCAGTATTTT	CSASAAGGGTDTQYF
.	few	TRBV18	16	TRBJ2-2	TGTGCCAGCTCACCACTCCCCACAGGGAACACCGGGGAGCTGTTTTTT	CASSPLPTGNTGELFF
TRBD2	many	TRBV7-2	15	TRBJ2-5	TGTGCCAGCAGCTTAACTAGCGGGAGTTCGGAGACCCAGTACTTC	CASSLTSGSSETQYF
.	many	TRBV7-2	16	TRBJ1-1	TGTGCCAGCAGCTTAGTCAAAAGGCTGGGGAACACTGAAGCTTTCTTT	CASSLVKRLGNTEAFF
.	many	TRBV19	13	TRBJ2-1	TGTGCCAGTAGTATAGAGGGGCCAGGGCGCACTTTCTTC	CASSIEGPGRTFF
.	.	TRBV7-9	12	TRBJ1-4	TGTGCCAGCAGACAGTCTAATGAAAAACTGTTTTTT	CASRQSNEKLFF
.	many	TRBV3-1	13	TRBJ2-7	TGTGCCAGCAGCCCATCTACGGGTTACGAGCAGTACTTC	CASSPSTGYEQYF